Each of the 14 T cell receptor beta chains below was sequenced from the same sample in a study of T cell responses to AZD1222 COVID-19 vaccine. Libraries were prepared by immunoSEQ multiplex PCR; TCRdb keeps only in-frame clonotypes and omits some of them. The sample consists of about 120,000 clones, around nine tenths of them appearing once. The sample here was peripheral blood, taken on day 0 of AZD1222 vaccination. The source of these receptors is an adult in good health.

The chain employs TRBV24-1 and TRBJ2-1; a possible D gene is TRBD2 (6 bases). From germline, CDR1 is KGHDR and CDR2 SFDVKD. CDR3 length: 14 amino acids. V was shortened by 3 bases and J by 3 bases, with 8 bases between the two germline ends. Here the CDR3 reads CATSDTGDYNEQFF. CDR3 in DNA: TGTGCCACCAGTGATACGGGAGACTACAATGAGCAGTTCTTC.

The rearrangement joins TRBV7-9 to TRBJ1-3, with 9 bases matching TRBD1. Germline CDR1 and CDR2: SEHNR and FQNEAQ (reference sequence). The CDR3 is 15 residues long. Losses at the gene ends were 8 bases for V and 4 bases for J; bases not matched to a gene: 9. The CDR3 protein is CASRPGQGSGNTIYF. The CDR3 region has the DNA TGTGCCAGCCGACCGGGACAGGGTTCCGGAAACACCATATATTTT.

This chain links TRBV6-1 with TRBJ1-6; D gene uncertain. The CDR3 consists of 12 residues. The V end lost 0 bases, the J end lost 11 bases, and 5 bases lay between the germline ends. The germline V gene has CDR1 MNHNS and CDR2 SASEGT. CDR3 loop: CASSEARPPLHF. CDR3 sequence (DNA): TGTGCCAGCAGTGAAGCGAGGCCACCCCTCCACTTT.

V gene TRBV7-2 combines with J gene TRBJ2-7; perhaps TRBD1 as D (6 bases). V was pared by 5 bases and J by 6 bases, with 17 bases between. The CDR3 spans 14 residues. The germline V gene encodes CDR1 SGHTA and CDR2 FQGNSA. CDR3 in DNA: TGTGCCAGCAGCAAAGGACCAGGGGTTGCCGAGCAGTACTTC. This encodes CASSKGPGVAEQYF.

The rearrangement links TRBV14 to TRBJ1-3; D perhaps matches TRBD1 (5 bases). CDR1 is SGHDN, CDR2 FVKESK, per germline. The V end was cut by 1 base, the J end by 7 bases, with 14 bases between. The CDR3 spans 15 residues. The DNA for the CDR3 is TGTGCCAGCAGCCAAGCCACAGGACGCGAGAACACCATATATTTT. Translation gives CASSQATGRENTIYF.

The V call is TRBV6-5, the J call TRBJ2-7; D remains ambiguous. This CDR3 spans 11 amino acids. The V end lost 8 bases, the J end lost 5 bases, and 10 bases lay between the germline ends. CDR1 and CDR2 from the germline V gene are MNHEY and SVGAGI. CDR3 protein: CASVGWNEQYF. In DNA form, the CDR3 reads TGTGCCAGCGTGGGGTGGAACGAGCAGTACTTC.

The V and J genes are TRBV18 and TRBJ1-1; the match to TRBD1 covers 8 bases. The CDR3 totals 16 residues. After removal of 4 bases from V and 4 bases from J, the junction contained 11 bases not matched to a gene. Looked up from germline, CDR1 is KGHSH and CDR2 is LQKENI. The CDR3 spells CASSLYRDRSATEAFF. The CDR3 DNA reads TGTGCCAGCTCACTTTACCGGGACAGGTCTGCCACTGAAGCTTTCTTT.

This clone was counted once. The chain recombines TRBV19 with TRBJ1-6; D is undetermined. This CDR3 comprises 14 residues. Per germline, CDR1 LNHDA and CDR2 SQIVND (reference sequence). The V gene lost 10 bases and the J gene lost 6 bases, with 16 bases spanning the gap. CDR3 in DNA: TGTGCCACCTCATACGACGGATCTAATTCACCCCTCCACTTT. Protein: CATSYDGSNSPLHF.

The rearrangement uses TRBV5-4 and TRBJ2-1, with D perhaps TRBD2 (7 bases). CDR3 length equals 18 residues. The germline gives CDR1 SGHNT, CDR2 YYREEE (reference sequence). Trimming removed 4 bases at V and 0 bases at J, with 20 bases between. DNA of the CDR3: TGTGCCAGCAGCACTACAGGGAGGGGGGGGAGCTCCTACAATGAGCAGTTCTTC. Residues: CASSTTGRGGSSYNEQFF.

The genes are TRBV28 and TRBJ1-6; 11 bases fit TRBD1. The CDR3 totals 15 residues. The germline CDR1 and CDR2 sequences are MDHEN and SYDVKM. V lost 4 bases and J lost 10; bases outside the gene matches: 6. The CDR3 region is CASSSGTGGRSPLHF. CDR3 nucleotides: TGTGCCAGCAGTTCCGGGACAGGGGGTCGATCACCCCTCCACTTT.

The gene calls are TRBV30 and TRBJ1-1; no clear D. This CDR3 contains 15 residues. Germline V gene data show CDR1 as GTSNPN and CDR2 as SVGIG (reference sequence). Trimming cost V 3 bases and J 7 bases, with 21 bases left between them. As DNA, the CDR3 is TGTGCCTGGAGACGATTTGGGGATAGTGCTCTTGAAGCTTTCTTT. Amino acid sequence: CAWRRFGDSALEAFF.

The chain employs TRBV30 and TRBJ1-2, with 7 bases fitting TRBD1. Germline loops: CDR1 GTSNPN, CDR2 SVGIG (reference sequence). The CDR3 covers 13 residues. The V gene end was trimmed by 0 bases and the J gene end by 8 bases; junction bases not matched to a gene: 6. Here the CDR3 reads CAWSVGDSLGYTF. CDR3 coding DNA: TGTGCCTGGAGTGTAGGGGACAGCCTCGGCTACACCTTC.

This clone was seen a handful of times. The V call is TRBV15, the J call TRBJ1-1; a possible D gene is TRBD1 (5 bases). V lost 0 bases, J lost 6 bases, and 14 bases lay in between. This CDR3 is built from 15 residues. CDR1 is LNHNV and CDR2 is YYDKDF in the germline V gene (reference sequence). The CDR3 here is CATSRDTGGSSEAFF. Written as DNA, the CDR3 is TGTGCCACCAGCAGAGATACAGGCGGATCCTCTGAAGCTTTCTTT.

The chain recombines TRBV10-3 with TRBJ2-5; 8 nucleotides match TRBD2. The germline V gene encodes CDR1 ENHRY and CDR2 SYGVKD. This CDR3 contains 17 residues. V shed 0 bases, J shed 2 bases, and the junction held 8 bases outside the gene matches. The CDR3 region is CAISESGSGRPQETQYF. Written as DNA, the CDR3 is TGTGCCATCAGTGAGTCGGGGAGCGGGAGACCACAAGAGACCCAGTACTTC.